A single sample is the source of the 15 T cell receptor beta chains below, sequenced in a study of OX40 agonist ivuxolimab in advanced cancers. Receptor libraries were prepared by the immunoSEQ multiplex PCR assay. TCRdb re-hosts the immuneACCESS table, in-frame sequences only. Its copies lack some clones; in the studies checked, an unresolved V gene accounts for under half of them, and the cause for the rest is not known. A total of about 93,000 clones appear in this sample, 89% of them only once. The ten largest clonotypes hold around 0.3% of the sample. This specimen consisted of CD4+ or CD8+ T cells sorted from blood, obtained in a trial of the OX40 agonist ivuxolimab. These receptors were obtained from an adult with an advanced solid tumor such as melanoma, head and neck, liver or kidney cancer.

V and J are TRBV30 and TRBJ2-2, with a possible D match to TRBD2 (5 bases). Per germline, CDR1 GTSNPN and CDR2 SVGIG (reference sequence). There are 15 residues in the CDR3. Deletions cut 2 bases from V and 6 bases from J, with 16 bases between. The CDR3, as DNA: TGTGCCTGGAGTAGAGGGAATGAGAGAGCCGGGGAGCTGTTTTTT. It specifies CAWSRGNERAGELFF.

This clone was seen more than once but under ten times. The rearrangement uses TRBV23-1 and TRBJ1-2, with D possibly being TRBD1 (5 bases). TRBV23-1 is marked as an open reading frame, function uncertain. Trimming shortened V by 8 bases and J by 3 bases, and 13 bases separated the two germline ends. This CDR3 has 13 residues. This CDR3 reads CASPLTAHYGYTF. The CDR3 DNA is TGCGCCAGCCCATTGACAGCGCACTATGGCTACACCTTC.

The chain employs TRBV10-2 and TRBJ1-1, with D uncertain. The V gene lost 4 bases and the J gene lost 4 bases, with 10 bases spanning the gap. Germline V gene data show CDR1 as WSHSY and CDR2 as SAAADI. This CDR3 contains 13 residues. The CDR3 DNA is TGCGCCAGCAGTGCTCAATCAGGCACTGAAGCTTTCTTT. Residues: CASSAQSGTEAFF.

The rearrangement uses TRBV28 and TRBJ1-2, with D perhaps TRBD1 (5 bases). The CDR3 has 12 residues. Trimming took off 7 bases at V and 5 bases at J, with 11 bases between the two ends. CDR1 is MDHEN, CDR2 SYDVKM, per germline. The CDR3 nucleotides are TGTGCCAGCATTCAGGGATCGTATGGCTACACCTTC. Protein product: CASIQGSYGYTF.

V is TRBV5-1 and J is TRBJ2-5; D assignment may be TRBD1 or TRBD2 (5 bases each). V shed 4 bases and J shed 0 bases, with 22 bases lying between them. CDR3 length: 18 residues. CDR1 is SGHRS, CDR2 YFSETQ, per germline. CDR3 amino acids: CASSLSGAAGSHQETQYF. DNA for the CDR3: TGCGCCAGCAGCCTCTCCGGGGCAGCCGGCTCCCACCAAGAGACCCAGTACTTC.

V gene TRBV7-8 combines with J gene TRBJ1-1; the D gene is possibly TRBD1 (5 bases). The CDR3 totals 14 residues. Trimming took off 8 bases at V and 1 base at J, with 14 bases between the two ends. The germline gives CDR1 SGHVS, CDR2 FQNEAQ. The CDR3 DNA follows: TGTGCCAGCCTAATGGGGCTGGGGAACACTGAAGCTTTCTTT. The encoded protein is CASLMGLGNTEAFF.

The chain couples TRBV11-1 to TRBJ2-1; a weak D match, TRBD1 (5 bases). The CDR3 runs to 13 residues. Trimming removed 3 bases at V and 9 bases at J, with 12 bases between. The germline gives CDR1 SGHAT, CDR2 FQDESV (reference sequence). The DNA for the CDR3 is TGTGCCAGCAGCTTTGGCAGGGTGGGTGAGCAGTTCTTC. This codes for CASSFGRVGEQFF.

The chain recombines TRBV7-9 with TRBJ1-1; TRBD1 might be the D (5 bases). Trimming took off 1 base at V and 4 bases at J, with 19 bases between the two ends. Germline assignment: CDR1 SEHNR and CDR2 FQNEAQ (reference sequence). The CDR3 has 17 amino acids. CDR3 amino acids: CASSLVKGSEVFTEAFF. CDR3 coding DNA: TGTGCCAGCAGCTTAGTTAAGGGGAGTGAGGTGTTCACTGAAGCTTTCTTT.

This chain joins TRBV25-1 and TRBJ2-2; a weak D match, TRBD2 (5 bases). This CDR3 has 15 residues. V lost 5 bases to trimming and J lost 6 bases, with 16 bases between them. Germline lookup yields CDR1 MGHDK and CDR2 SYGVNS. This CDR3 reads CASSKPSFEPGELFF. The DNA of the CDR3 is TGTGCCAGCAGTAAACCTAGCTTTGAGCCCGGGGAGCTGTTTTTT.

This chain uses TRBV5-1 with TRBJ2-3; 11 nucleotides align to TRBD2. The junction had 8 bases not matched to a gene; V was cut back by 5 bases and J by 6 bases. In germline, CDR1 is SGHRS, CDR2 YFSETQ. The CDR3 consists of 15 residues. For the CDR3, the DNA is TGCGCCAGCAGAACGATAGCGGGGGGGCTGGATACGCAGTATTTT. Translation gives CASRTIAGGLDTQYF.

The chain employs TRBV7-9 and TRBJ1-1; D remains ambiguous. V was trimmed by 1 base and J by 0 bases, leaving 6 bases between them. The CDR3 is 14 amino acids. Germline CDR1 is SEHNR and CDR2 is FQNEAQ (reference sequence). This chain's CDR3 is CASSLGFMNTEAFF. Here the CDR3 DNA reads TGTGCCAGCAGCTTAGGATTCATGAACACTGAAGCTTTCTTT.

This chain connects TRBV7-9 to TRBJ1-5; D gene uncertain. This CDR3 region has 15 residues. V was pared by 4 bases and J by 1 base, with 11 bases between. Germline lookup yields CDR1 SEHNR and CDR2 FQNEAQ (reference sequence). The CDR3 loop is CASSSGSASNQPQHF. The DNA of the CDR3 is TGTGCCAGCAGCTCAGGCTCGGCGAGCAATCAGCCCCAGCATTTT. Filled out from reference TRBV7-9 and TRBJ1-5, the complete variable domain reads DTGVSQNPRHKITKRGQNVTFRCDPISEHNRLYWYRQTLGQGPEFLTYFQNEAQLEKSRLLSDRFSAERPKGSFSTLEIQRTEQGDSAMYLCASSSGSASNQPQHFGDGTRLSIL.

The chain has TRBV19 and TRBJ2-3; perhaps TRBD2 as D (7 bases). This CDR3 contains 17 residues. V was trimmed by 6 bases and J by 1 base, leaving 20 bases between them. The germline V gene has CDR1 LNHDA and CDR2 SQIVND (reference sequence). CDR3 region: CASSYHGRGGGTDTQYF. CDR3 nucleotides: TGTGCCAGTAGCTACCACGGAAGGGGGGGAGGCACAGATACGCAGTATTTT.

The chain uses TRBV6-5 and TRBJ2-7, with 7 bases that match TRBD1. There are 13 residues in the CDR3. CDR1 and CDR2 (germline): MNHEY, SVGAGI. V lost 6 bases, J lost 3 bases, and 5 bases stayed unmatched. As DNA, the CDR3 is TGTGCCAGCAGAAAGACAGGGAGCTACGAGCAGTACTTC. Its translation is CASRKTGSYEQYF.

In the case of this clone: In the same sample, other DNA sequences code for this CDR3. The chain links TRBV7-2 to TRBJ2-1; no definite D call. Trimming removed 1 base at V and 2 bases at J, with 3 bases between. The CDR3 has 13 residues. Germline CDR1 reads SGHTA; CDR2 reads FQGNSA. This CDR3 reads CASSLGAYNEQFF. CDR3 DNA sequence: TGTGCCAGCAGCTTAGGGGCCTACAATGAGCAGTTCTTC.